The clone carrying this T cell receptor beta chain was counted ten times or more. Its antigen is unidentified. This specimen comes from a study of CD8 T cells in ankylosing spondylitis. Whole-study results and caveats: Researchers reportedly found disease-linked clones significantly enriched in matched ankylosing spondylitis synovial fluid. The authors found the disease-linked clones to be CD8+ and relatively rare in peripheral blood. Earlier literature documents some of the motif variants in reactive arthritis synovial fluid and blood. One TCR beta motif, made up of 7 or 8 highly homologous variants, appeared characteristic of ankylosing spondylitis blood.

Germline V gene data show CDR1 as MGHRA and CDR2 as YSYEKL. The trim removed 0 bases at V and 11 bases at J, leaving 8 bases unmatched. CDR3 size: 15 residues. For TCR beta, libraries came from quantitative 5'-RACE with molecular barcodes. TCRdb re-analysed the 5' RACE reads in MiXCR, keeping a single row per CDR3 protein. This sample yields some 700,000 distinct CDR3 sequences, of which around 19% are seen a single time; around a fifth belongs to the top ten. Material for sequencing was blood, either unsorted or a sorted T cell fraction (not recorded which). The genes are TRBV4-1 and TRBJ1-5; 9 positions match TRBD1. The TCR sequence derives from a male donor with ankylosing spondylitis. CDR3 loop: CASSQDGGQGSSQHF. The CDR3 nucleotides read TGCGCCAGCAGCCAAGATGGGGGACAGGGTTCCTCCCAGCATTTT.